This TCR beta chain was observed in a study of blood T cell repertoires in COVID-19. In Seattle, patients joined the study during active infection and were tracked longitudinally. In the original analysis: Estimation of nucleated cell counts was performed using reference gene primer amplification. TCRdb's table, derived via immunoSEQ multiplex PCR, lists solely in-frame clones and lacks some. That table is the source of V, J and clone size, and D and trimming were worked out from the DNA. The sample includes some 99,000 clones, around 90% seen only once; the top ten take 4% to 5%. The receptor comes from a human donor with COVID-19, enrolled during active disease. The donor label of this sample is uncertain. What was sequenced was peripheral blood.

Here the CDR3 DNA reads TGTGCTAGTGCTCTGGGAGAGGTCGGAGATACGCAGTATTTT. It translates to CASALGEVGDTQYF. V gene TRBV12-5 combines with J gene TRBJ2-3, with D perhaps matching TRBD2 (5 bases). In germline, CDR1 is LGHNT, CDR2 FRNRAP. Trimming took off 7 bases at V and 5 bases at J, with 16 bases between the two ends. CDR3 length: 14 residues.